This TCR beta chain was identified in a study of post-analysis software for immune sequencing data. Study findings and constraints: Elevated frequency relative to controls characterized roughly five TRBV segments in patients, TRBV5-6, TRBV5-1 and TRBV20-1 among them.

Carried by the TCR beta cDNA libraries were unique molecular identifiers. In TCRdb, the PCR reads were re-called with MiXCR into one record per CDR3 protein. The sample yields approximately 730,000 distinct CDR3 sequences, just over 45% seen once. As regards this clonotype: Its antigen is as yet unknown.

From germline, CDR1 is SGHKS and CDR2 YYEKEE (reference sequence). The CDR3 runs 15 residues. V shed 4 bases, J shed 3 bases, and the junction held 9 bases outside the gene matches. The receptor was derived from a girl aged 5 to 17 with multiple sclerosis. The V call is TRBV5-5, the J call TRBJ1-2, with 7 positions matching TRBD1. The sequencing sample was made of blood. The CDR3 bases are TGTGCCAGCAGCCAACAGGGGACCTGGTACTATGGCTACACCTTC. Protein: CASSQQGTWYYGYTF.